This TCR beta chain was found in a study of Ad26.COV2.S vaccination and SARS-CoV-2 variants. Across the study: Enrolled in COV1001, the donor was in the Ad26.COV2.S trial arm, which received the vaccine. Into the muscle, Ad26.COV2.S was dosed once or twice, 56 days apart.

Documented treatment: some 20 received Ad26.COV2.S at low or high dose, single or two shots; roughly five received placebo; per-sample allocation not given. Sampling occurred on day 63 after the first vaccine or placebo injection. This person who donated was an adult of 18-55 years in Boston. Overall study results and limits: Vaccine and placebo recipients had comparable breadth of non-spike TCRs.

The assay was immunoSEQ multiplex PCR, and TCRdb's table has in-frame clones only and misses some. The sample has around 340,000 clones; 88% are singletons. Regarding this clone: Its specificity is not known.

Deletions cut 5 bases from V and 11 bases from J, with 18 bases between. Germline-derived CDR1 and CDR2 are MNHEY and SMNVEV (reference sequence). The CDR3 spans 13 residues. This material consisted of peripheral blood, taken in a trial of Ad26.COV2.S vaccine versus placebo. The gene calls are TRBV27 and TRBJ1-1, with D perhaps matching TRBD1 (6 bases). This TCR derives from a person aged 18-60 years who received the Ad26.COV2.S COVID-19 vaccine or a placebo. In nucleotides, the CDR3 is TGTGCCAGCAGTCGGGAGGGGGGGCTGCGGGCTTTCTTT. Protein product: CASSREGGLRAFF.